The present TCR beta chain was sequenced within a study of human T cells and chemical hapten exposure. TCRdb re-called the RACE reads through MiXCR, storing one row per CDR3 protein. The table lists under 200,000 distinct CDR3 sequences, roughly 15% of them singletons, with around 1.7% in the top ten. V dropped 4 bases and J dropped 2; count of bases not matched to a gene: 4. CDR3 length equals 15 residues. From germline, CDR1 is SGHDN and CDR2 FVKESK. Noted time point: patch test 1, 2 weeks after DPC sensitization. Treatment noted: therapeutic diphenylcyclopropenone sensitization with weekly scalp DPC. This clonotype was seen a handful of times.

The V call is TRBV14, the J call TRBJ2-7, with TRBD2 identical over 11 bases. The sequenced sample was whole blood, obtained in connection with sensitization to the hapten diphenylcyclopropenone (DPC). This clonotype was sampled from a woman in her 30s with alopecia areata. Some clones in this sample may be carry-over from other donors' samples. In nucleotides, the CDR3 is TGTGCCAGCAGCCGGACTAGCGGGCTCACCTACGAGCAGTACTTC. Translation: CASSRTSGLTYEQYF.